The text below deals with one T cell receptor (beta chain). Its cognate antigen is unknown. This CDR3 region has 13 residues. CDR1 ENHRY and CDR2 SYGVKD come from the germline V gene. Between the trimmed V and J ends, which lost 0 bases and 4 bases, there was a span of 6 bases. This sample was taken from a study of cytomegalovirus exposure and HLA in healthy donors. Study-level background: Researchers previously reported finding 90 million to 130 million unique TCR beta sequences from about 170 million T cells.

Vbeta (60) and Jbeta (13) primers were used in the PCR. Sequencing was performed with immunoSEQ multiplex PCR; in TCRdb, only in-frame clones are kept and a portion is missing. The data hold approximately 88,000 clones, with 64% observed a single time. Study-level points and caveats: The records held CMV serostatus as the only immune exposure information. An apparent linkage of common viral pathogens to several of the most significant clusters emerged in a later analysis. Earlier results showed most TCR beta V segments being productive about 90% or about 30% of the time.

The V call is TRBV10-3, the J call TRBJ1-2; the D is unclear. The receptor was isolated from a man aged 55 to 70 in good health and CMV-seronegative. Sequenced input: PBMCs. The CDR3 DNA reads TGTGCCATCAGTGAGTCCTCCGTCTATGGCTACACCTTC. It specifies CAISESSVYGYTF.